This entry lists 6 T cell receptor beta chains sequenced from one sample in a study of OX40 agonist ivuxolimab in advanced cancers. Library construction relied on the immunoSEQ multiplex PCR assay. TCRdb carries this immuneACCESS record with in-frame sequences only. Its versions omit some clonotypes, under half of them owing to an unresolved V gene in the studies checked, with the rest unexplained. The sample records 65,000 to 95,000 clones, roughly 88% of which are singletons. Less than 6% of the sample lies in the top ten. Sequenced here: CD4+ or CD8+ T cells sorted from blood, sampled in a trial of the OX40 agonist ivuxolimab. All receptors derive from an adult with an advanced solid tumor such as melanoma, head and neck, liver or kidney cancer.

The CDR3 protein is CASSYSGEEQFF. The DNA of the CDR3 is TGTGCCAGCAGTTACTCAGGGGAGGAGCAGTTCTTC. The J gene is TRBJ2-1, the V gene TRBV6-5; TRBD1 or TRBD2 may be the D gene (5 bases each). Trimming removed 0 bases from V and 10 bases from J, with 7 bases in between. Germline loops: CDR1 MNHEY, CDR2 SVGAGI. This CDR3 contains 12 residues.

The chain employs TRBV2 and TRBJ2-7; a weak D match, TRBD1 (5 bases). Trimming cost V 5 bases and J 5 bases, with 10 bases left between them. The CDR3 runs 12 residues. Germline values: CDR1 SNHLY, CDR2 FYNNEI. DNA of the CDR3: TGTGCCAGCAGTTGGATCAGGGACGAGCAGTACTTC. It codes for CASSWIRDEQYF.

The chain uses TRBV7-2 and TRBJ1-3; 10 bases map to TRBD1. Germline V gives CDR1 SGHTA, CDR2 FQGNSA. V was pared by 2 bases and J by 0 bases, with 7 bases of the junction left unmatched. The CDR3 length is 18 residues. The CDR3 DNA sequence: TGTGCCAGCAGCTTAAGGAGACAGGGGGCTTCCTCTGGAAACACCATATATTTT. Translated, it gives CASSLRRQGASSGNTIYF. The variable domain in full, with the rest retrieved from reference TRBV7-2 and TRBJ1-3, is GAGVSQSPSNKVTEKGKDVELRCDPISGHTALYWYRQSLGQGLEFLIYFQGNSAPDKSGLPSDRFSAERTGGSVSTLTIQRTQQEDSAVYLCASSLRRQGASSGNTIYFGEGSWLTVV.

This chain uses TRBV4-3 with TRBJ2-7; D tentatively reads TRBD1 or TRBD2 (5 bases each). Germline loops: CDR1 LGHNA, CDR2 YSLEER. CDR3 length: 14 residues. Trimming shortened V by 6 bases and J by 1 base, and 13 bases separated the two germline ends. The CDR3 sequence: CASSRDRRSYEQYF. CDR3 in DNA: TGCGCCAGCAGTCGGGACCGCCGTTCCTACGAGCAGTACTTC.

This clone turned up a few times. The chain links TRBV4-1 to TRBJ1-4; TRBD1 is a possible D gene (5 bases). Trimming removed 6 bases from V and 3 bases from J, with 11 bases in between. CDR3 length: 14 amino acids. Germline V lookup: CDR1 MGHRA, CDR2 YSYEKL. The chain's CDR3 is CASRLGAPNEKLFF. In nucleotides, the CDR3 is TGCGCCAGCAGACTAGGGGCGCCTAATGAAAAACTGTTTTTT.

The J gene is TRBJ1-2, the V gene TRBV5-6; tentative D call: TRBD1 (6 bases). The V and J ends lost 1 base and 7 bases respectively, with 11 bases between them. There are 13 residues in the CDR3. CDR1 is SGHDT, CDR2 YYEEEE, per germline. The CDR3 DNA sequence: TGTGCCAGCAGCTTGAGGGGGGCGGGTGGCTACACCTTC. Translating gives CASSLRGAGGYTF.